This T cell receptor beta chain emerged from a study of T cell responses to AZD1222 COVID-19 vaccine. The study, taken as a whole, reports: Clonal diversity was possibly underestimated, and white British individuals and females predominated among donors. Repertoire sampling was restricted to post-peak T cell response timepoints.

The germline V gene has CDR1 SGHAT and CDR2 FQNNGV. This CDR3 contains 15 residues. Trimming pared 0 bases from V and 7 bases from J, leaving 13 bases between. Sequencing was performed with immunoSEQ multiplex PCR; in TCRdb, only in-frame clones are kept and a portion is missing. The table records some 180,000 clones, 90% to 95% of them present only once. As concerns this clone: Its target is unknown.

J is TRBJ1-5 and V is TRBV11-2; perhaps TRBD1 as D (5 bases). Sequences were derived from peripheral blood, sampled 28 days after the second AZD1222 dose. The origin of this receptor is an adult who received the AZD1222 COVID-19 vaccine. CDR3 in amino acids: CASSLDLGEGQPQHF. The CDR3 DNA is TGTGCCAGCAGCTTAGATCTGGGGGAAGGACAGCCCCAGCATTTT.